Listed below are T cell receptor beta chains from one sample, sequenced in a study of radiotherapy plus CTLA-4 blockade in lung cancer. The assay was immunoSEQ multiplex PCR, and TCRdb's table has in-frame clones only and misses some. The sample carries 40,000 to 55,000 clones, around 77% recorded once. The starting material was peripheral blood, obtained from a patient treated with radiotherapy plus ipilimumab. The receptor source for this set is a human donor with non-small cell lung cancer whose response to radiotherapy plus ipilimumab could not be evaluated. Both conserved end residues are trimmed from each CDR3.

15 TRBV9 ASSVGDINTPKEEAF
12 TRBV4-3 ASSQDRVYHEQY
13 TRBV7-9 ASSHRQGFNTEAF
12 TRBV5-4 ASSPSGAQETQY
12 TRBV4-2 ASHGPGLENEQY
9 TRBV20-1 SARDWTGQF
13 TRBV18 ASSSSQANSYEQY
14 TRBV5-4 ASSEGLAGSTDTQY
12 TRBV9 ASSSRGASGPQH
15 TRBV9 ASSVYGGGGSRETQY
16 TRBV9 ASSALHGGLAGRNEQF
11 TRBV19 ASGADRLAPLH
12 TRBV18 ASSLQGAGDTQY
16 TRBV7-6 ASSYGTSGVAFTGELF
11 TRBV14 ASSQGAGTEAF
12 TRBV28 ATRGPGGAYEQY
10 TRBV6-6 ASSYSPGVQY
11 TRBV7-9 ASRSTGEETQY
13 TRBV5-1 ASSYYGGNGETQY
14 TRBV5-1 ASSLGAGATNEKLF
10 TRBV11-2 ASSLERTSQF
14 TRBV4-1 ASSQDSRRTYNEQF